The source of this TCR beta chain is a study of post-analysis software for immune sequencing data. Regarding the study as a whole: Samples sharing a preparation batch grouped tightly together when assessed by F measure. TRBV5-6, TRBV5-1 and TRBV20-1 were among five TRBV segments more frequent in patients than controls. Multiple sclerosis patients had significantly lower normalized Chao1 diversity than controls.

This clonotype has more than one count but fewer than ten. The antigen remains unidentified. With 3 bases clipped from V and 5 bases from J, the junction kept 6 bases outside the gene matches. Per the germline V gene, CDR1 is MGHRA and CDR2 is YSYEKL. CDR3 length equals 14 residues. Presence of unique molecular identifiers characterized the TCR beta cDNA libraries. From about 0.98 to 11 million T cells, 400,000 to 550,000 cDNA molecules were obtained. TCRdb independently ran MiXCR on the PCR reads; one entry per CDR3 protein. The sample lists hundreds of thousands of distinct CDR3 sequences, roughly 35% occurring once.

The clonotype was recovered from a girl aged 5 to 17 with multiple sclerosis. The sample consisted of blood. The V gene is TRBV4-1, the J gene TRBJ2-5; 7 bases agree with TRBD1. The CDR3: CASSQVRGYETQYF. In DNA form, the CDR3 reads TGCGCCAGCAGCCAGGTCAGGGGGTATGAGACCCAGTACTTC.